The source of this T cell receptor beta chain is a study of regulatory T cells in long-lasting Graves disease. The time point is: newly diagnosed GD, antithyroid drugs for less than 3 months. Researchers made the TCR library from RNA that was extracted from PBMCs. The diagnosis of Graves' disease used American Thyroid Association guidelines. Building of the TCR beta libraries involved iRepertoire HTBI primers and Arm-PCR of CDR3 regions. TCRdb reprocessed the multiplex PCR reads with MiXCR, giving one entry per CDR3 protein. The data show about 240,000 distinct CDR3 sequences, 20% seen once. The sample holds many counts of this clonotype. The TCR comes from a female donor with Graves disease. This specimen consisted of peripheral blood mononuclear cells (PBMCs), obtained at new diagnosis, from a patient treated with antithyroid drugs.

CDR3 nucleotide sequence: TGTGCCAGCAGTTTAACCGCGGGAGGATTTGGCGCCCACGAGCAGTACTTC. Its protein product is CASSLTAGGFGAHEQYF. This chain connects TRBV11-2 to TRBJ2-7; TRBD2 aligns across 8 bases. The CDR3 spans 17 residues. Per the germline V gene, CDR1 is SGHAT and CDR2 is FQNNGV. With 6 bases clipped from V and 5 bases from J, the junction kept 18 bases outside the gene matches.